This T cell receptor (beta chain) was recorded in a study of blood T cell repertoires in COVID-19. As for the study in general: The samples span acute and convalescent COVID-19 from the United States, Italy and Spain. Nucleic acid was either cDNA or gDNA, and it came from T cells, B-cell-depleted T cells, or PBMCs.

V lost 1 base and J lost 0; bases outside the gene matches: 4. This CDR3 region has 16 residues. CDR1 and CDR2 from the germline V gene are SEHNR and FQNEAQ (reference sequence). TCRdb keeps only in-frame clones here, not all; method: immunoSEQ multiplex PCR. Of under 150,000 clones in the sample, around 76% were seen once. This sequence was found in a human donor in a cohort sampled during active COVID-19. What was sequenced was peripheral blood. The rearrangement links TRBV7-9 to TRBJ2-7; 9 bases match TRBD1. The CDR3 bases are TGTGCCAGCAGCTTAGACAGGGGGCTTACCTCCTACGAGCAGTACTTC. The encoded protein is CASSLDRGLTSYEQYF.